This T cell receptor (beta chain) is from a study of shared clonotypes between healthy human individuals. Points from the study as a whole: The four-donor shared clonotypes exceeded non-shared clonotypes in generation probability, with non-shared ones scoring lower. Rarefaction exposed incomplete sorted-subset sequencing despite large depth.

Trimming took off 0 bases at V and 4 bases at J, with 10 bases between the two ends. The CDR3 extends over 14 amino acids. Per the germline V gene, CDR1 is SGHDT and CDR2 is YYEEEE. Details on this clone: Its target is not known.

Data came from immunoSEQ multiplex PCR; TCRdb stores just in-frame clones and leaves some out. The sample yields 2 million to 2.5 million clones, nearly 97% seen once. Among the donors, all were Caucasian adults who lived in Nashville, Tennessee. In the CD4+ fraction, cells were divided into CD45RA+ naive and CD45RA-negative memory subsets. Sequencing was carried out using naive CD4+ T cells sorted from blood. The sample's subset: CD45RA+ positively selected. This receptor was taken from a young man in good health. The rearrangement uses TRBV5-6 and TRBJ1-2; unclear D gene. CDR3 loop: CASSLVGPGYGYTF. In DNA form, the CDR3 reads TGTGCCAGCAGCTTGGTTGGTCCTGGCTATGGCTACACCTTC.